The TCR beta chain under discussion was sequenced for a study of cytomegalovirus exposure and HLA in healthy donors. Profiled with immunoSEQ multiplex PCR; TCRdb holds only in-frame clones, not every one. The sample lists hundreds of thousands of clones, approximately 84% occurring once. Concerning this clone itself: Its antigen is not known.

Unmatched junction bases numbered 1, after V lost 4 bases and J lost 6 bases. This CDR3 spans 13 amino acids. CDR1 MNHEY and CDR2 SVGAGI come from the germline V gene. Whole-study results and caveats: There were under 200 TCR beta chains listed as cytomegalovirus-associated.

This sequence joins TRBV6-5 and TRBJ2-1; 9 bases agree with TRBD1. The sample consisted of PBMCs. This receptor was identified in a man younger than 35 in good health and CMV-seropositive. The CDR3 loop reads CASSLGQGNEQFF. The CDR3 DNA reads TGTGCCAGCAGTTTGGGACAGGGCAATGAGCAGTTCTTC.